This T cell receptor beta chain was identified during a study of cytomegalovirus exposure and HLA in healthy donors. The wider study: Inside one of the first data releases sat tens of millions of unique TCRs taken from HLA-typed donors. Study conclusions and caveats: A later analysis by the authors found several of the most significant clusters apparently linked to common viral pathogens.

Germline trimming cut 1 base from V and 4 bases from J; bases unmatched to any gene: 3. The CDR3 has 15 residues. Germline V lookup: CDR1 SEHNR, CDR2 FQNEAQ (reference sequence). For this clone: What it binds is not known.

PCR was performed using 60 Vbeta and 13 Jbeta primers. This table comes from immunoSEQ multiplex PCR, and its TCRdb copy is limited to in-frame clones, with some not included. The sample holds 110,000 to 150,000 clones, 70% to 80% seen once. The sample taken for sequencing was PBMCs. The chain joins TRBV7-9 to TRBJ1-4, with 7 bases aligning to TRBD1. The clonotype was recovered from a woman aged 60-70 years in good health and CMV-seropositive. CDR3 region: CASSLEGAVNEKLFF. DNA for the CDR3: TGTGCCAGCAGCTTAGAGGGGGCCGTTAATGAAAAACTGTTTTTT.